This entry lists 7 T cell receptor beta chains sequenced from one sample in a study of vaccination effects on CD4 cells after COVID-19. These receptors are not linked to any known antigen. Antigen-specific CD4+ T cells were expanded with viral peptide pools in the ViraFEST assay before sequencing. After around ten days in culture, the CD4+ T cells were isolated. As their vaccination, participants received two doses of either BNT162b2 or mRNA-1273. Sequencing was performed with immunoSEQ multiplex PCR; in TCRdb, only in-frame clones are kept and a portion is missing. The sample lists 15,000 to 20,000 clones, more than 75% occurring once. The sequencing used CD4+ T cells from PBMCs cultured with HCoV-NL63 spike peptides, collected after COVID-19 vaccination. These receptors originate from a human donor who received a COVID-19 vaccine.

CDR3 sequence reads: CASRLTGNTEAFF. CDR3 DNA sequence: TGCGCCAGCAGATTAACAGGGAACACTGAAGCTTTCTTT. The chain links TRBV5-1 to TRBJ1-1; D is possibly TRBD1 (5 bases). The germline V and J ends were trimmed by 5 bases and 1 base, with 9 bases remaining between them. The CDR3 contains 13 residues. Germline CDR1 is SGHRS and CDR2 is YFSETQ.

This clone has a single count. The chain uses TRBV6-6 and TRBJ1-4; 9 nucleotides match TRBD1. The V gene end was trimmed by 6 bases and the J gene end by 3 bases; junction bases not matched to a gene: 5. Germline V lookup: CDR1 MNHNY, CDR2 SVGAGI (reference sequence). The CDR3 sequence is 15 residues long. Written as DNA, the CDR3 is TGTGCCAGCAGACCGACAGGGGGTCCTAATGAAAAACTGTTTTTT. Residues: CASRPTGGPNEKLFF.

The chain employs TRBV11-1 and TRBJ1-1; 9 bases align to TRBD1. V lost 5 bases to trimming and J lost 5 bases; unmatched junction nucleotides: 6. The CDR3 runs to 14 residues. Germline V gene sequence: CDR1 SGHAT, CDR2 FQDESV (reference sequence). The CDR3 reads CASSQTGGRTEAFF. In DNA form, the CDR3 reads TGTGCCAGCAGCCAAACAGGGGGCAGAACTGAAGCTTTCTTT.

J is TRBJ2-5 and V is TRBV9; 10 bases are a match to TRBD2. Germline-derived CDR1 and CDR2 are SGDLS and YYNGEE. V trimming: 4 bases; J trimming: 1 base; junction bases outside the gene matches: 4. The CDR3 spans 15 residues. DNA for the CDR3: TGTGCCAGCAGCCAACTAGCGGGGCCCCAAGAGACCCAGTACTTC. Translated: CASSQLAGPQETQYF.

The chain uses TRBV5-1 and TRBJ1-4; no firm D call. Trimming cost V 1 base and J 8 bases, with 9 bases left between them. The CDR3 contains 13 residues. Germline-derived CDR1 and CDR2 are SGHRS and YFSETQ. Here the CDR3 reads CASSLSGEEKLFF. CDR3 nucleotides: TGCGCCAGCAGCTTGTCCGGGGAGGAAAAACTGTTTTTT.

The chain combines TRBV10-3 with TRBJ2-7, with 7 bases that match TRBD2. Germline V lookup: CDR1 ENHRY, CDR2 SYGVKD. The V and J ends lost 11 bases and 2 bases, in that order; junction bases with no gene match: 12. The CDR3 contains 14 residues. This CDR3 is CASSPGLGAYEQYF. The CDR3 DNA follows: TGTGCCTCCTCTCCCGGACTAGGAGCCTACGAGCAGTACTTC.

This chain uses TRBV6-5 with TRBJ1-5, with D unclear. CDR3 length equals 15 residues. Germline CDR1 reads MNHEY; CDR2 reads SVGAGI. The germline V and J ends were trimmed by 2 bases and 2 bases, with 10 bases remaining between them. DNA for the CDR3: TGTGCCAGCAGTTACCGGGTTGTGGGCAATCAGCCCCAGCATTTT. This encodes CASSYRVVGNQPQHF.